This T cell receptor beta chain derives from a study of cytomegalovirus exposure and HLA in healthy donors. Study summary: Genotyping of under 500 donors showed that over 80% belonged to the Caucasian-associated ancestry cluster.

CDR3 size: 12 residues. The PCR ran on 60 Vbeta and 13 Jbeta primers. TCRdb keeps only in-frame clones here, not all; method: immunoSEQ multiplex PCR. The sample lists 200,000 to 250,000 clones; 60% to 80% were seen once. This clonotype was sampled from a male donor in good health and CMV-seronegative. The chain uses TRBV21-1 and TRBJ2-5; no check of the table's D call, TRBD1, against the DNA was made. The J call may not be correct, given that the DNA end is closer to TRBJ2-7. TRBV21-1 is classified as a pseudogene. Sequencing was done on a sample of PBMCs. For the CDR3, the DNA is TGTGCCAGACTTTGGACAGCCTACGAGCAGTACTTC. Amino acid sequence: CARLWTAYEQYF.